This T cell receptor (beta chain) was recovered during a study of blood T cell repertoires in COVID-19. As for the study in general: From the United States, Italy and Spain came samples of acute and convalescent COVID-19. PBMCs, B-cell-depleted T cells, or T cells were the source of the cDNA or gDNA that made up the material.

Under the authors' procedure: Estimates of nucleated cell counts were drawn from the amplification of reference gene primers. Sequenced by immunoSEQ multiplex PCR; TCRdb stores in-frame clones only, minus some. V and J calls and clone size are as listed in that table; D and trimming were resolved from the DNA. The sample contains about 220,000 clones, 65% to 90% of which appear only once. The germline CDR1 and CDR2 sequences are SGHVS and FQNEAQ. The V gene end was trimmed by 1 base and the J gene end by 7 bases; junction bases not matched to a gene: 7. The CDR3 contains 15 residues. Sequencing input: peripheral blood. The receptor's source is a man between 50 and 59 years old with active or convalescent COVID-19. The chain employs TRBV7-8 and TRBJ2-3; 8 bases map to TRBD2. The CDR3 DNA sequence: TGTGCCAGCAGCTTAGGGTGGACTAGCCTGTATACGCAGTATTTT. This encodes CASSLGWTSLYTQYF. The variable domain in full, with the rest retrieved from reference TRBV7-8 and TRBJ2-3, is GAGVSQSPRYKVAKRGQDVALRCDPISGHVSLFWYQQALGQGPEFLTYFQNEAQLDKSGLPSDRFFAERPEGSVSTLKIQRTQQEDSAVYLCASSLGWTSLYTQYFGPGTRLTVL.